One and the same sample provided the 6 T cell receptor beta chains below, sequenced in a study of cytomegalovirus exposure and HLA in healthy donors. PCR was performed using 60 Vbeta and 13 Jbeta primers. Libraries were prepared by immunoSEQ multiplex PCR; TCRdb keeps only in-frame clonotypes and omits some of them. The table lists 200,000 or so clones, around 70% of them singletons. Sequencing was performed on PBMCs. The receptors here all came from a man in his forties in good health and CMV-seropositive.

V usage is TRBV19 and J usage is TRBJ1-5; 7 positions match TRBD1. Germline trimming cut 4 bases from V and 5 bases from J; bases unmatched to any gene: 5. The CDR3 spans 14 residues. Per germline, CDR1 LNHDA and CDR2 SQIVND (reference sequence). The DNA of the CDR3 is TGTGCCAGTAGTACCGGACAGGTCCATCAGCCCCAGCATTTT. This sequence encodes CASSTGQVHQPQHF.

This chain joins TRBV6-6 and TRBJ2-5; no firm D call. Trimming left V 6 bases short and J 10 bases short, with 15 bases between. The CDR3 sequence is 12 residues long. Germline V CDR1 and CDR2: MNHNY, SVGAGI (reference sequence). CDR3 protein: CASSQILAGQYF. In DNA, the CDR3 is TGTGCCAGCAGCCAGATTTTGGCAGGCCAGTACTTC.

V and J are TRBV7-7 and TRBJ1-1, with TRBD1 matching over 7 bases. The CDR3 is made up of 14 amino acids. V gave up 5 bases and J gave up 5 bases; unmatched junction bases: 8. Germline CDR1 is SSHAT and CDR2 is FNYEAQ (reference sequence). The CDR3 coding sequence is TGTGCCAGCAGCAAAGACAGGGATAGTACTGAAGCTTTCTTT. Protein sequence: CASSKDRDSTEAFF. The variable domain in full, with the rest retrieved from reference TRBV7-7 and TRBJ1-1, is GAGVSQSPRYKVTKRGQDVTLRCDPISSHATLYWYQQALGQGPEFLTYFNYEAQPDKSGLPSDRFSAERPEGSISTLTIQRTEQRDSAMYRCASSKDRDSTEAFFGQGTRLTVV.

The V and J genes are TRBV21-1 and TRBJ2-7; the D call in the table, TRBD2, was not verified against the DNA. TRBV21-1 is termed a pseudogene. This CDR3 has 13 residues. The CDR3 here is CASNPPPRDEQYF. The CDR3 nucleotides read TGTGCCAGCAACCCGCCTCCACGCGACGAGCAGTACTTC.

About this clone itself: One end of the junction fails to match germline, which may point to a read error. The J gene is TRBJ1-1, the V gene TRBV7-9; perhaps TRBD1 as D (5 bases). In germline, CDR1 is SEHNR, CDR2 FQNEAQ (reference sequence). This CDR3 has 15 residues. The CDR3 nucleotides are TGTTCCAGCAGCTTGATGGGGGGGGGTGACACTGAAGCTTTCTTT. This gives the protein CSSSLMGGGDTEAFF. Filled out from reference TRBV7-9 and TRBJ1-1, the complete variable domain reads DTGVSQNPRHKITKRGQNVTFRCDPISEHNRLYWYRQTLGQGPEFLTYFQNEAQLEKSRLLSDRFSAERPKGSFSTLEIQRTEQGDSAMYLCSSSLMGGGDTEAFFGQGTRLTVV.

The CDR3 coding sequence is TGCGCCAGCAGCTTCGGACAGTGCCACATGAACACTGAAGCTTTCTTT. Protein: CASSFGQCHMNTEAFF. The V gene is TRBV5-1, the J gene TRBJ1-1; maybe TRBD1 (6 bases). V shed 2 bases and J shed 0 bases, with 14 bases lying between them. This CDR3 is built from 16 residues. The germline V gene has CDR1 SGHRS and CDR2 YFSETQ.